This TCR beta chain was sequenced for a study of blood T cell repertoires in COVID-19. Study overall: Sites across the United States, Italy and Spain contributed samples from acute and convalescent COVID-19. T cells, B-cell-depleted T cells, or PBMCs supplied cDNA or gDNA.

The protocol was immunoSEQ multiplex PCR, while the TCRdb copy is restricted to in-frame clones and leaves out a portion. The sample contains 250,000 to 350,000 clones, around 87% of which appear only once. Germline loops: CDR1 LGHNA, CDR2 YSLEER. This CDR3 spans 14 amino acids. V lost 1 base and J 3 bases, leaving 6 bases between the germline ends. The sequence came from a woman between 45 and 65 years old who had recovered from COVID-19. This chain links TRBV4-3 with TRBJ1-4; D ambiguous. The source material was peripheral blood. In DNA, the CDR3 is TGCGCCAGCAGCCAAGGCAGGTCTAATGAAAAACTGTTTTTT. It encodes CASSQGRSNEKLFF.